What follows are 17 T cell receptor beta chains derived from one specimen sequenced in a study of CD8 T cells in Susac syndrome. Random hexamers were used to reverse transcribe the RNA input (about 0.45 to 1 ug). One entry per CDR3 protein results from TCRdb running MiXCR on the immunoSEQ multiplex PCR reads. This table has about 150,000 distinct CDR3 sequences, around 96% appearing once. Sequencing was carried out using CD4+ T cells from PBMCs. These TCRs come from a human donor with Susac syndrome.

The chain recombines TRBV3-1 with TRBJ1-1; D remains ambiguous. V lost 1 base and J lost 8, with 14 bases in between. Germline CDR1 and CDR2: LGHDT and YNNKEL (reference sequence). The CDR3 spans 14 residues. CDR3 DNA: TGTGCCAGCAGCCAAGGTCCCTTCGACGAAGAAGCTTTCTTT. It is translated as CASSQGPFDEEAFF.

This clonotype was seen a handful of times. V and J are TRBV7-2 and TRBJ2-7; D is unclear. V lost 0 bases and J lost 2, with 2 bases in between. There are 12 residues in the CDR3. CDR1 is SGHTA, CDR2 FQGNSA, per germline. The CDR3 region is CASSLAPYEQYF. The CDR3 bases are TGTGCCAGCAGCTTAGCCCCCTACGAGCAGTACTTC.

The chain employs TRBV12-3 or TRBV12-4 and TRBJ2-1, with 11 positions matching TRBD2. CDR3 length: 15 residues. The V and J ends lost 6 bases and 6 bases, in that order; junction bases with no gene match: 7. For the CDR3, the DNA is TGTGCCAGCAGGCTAGCGGGGGGACTTGGCAATGAGCAGTTCTTC. It encodes CASRLAGGLGNEQFF.

This clonotype was seen a single time. The V gene is TRBV12-3 or TRBV12-4, the J gene TRBJ2-7; D is unresolved. The CDR3 runs 14 residues. V lost 6 bases, J lost 4 bases, and 16 bases lay in between. CDR3 bases: TGTGCCAGCAGCAAAAGTTCTGGGGATTACGAGCAGTACTTC. It codes for CASSKSSGDYEQYF.

The chain recombines TRBV5-1 with TRBJ2-2; a weak D match, TRBD2 (6 bases). The germline V gene encodes CDR1 SGHRS and CDR2 YFSETQ. V was shortened by 7 bases and J by 5 bases, with 15 bases between the two germline ends. The CDR3 has 14 residues. CDR3: CASRPAGPTGELFF. The CDR3 coding sequence is TGCGCCAGCCGGCCAGCGGGCCCTACCGGGGAGCTGTTTTTT.

The chain recombines TRBV7-8 with TRBJ2-4; maybe TRBD2 (5 bases). Trimming pared 5 bases from V and 8 bases from J, leaving 19 bases between. The germline gives CDR1 SGHVS, CDR2 FQNEAQ. The CDR3 covers 15 residues. The DNA for the CDR3 is TGTGCCAGCAGCCCCATGGACCATAAAGCGGACATTCAGTACTTC. It yields the protein CASSPMDHKADIQYF.

The chain couples TRBV3-1 to TRBJ1-2; D may be TRBD1 (5 bases). The CDR3 contains 13 residues. Looked up from germline, CDR1 is LGHDT and CDR2 is YNNKEL (reference sequence). V dropped 1 base and J dropped 11 bases, with 14 bases sitting between them. The CDR3 nucleotides read TGTGCCAGCAGCCAAGGAGGGCGTCCAGGGTACACCTTC. Translation gives CASSQGGRPGYTF.

This clonotype was detected once. V usage is TRBV19 and J usage is TRBJ2-7; 9 positions agree with TRBD1. Germline loops: CDR1 LNHDA, CDR2 SQIVND (reference sequence). The junction had 5 bases not matched to a gene; V was cut back by 5 bases and J by 3 bases. The CDR3 contains 14 residues. This chain's CDR3 is CASSPRQGDYEQYF. In DNA, the CDR3 is TGTGCCAGTAGTCCCAGACAGGGGGACTACGAGCAGTACTTC.

V usage is TRBV20-1 and J usage is TRBJ1-5; no clear D. Germline V CDR1 and CDR2: DFQATT, SNEGSKA (reference sequence). With 1 base removed from V and 0 bases from J, the gap between germline ends came to 1 base. There are 12 residues in the CDR3. The CDR3 sequence is CSARASNQPQHF. The CDR3 region has the DNA TGCAGTGCTAGAGCTAGCAATCAGCCCCAGCATTTT.

The chain couples TRBV6-2 or TRBV6-3 to TRBJ1-4; D is ambiguous. The CDR3 extends over 12 amino acids. From germline, CDR1 is MNHEY and CDR2 SVGEGT. V was trimmed by 6 bases and J by 8 bases, leaving 10 bases between them. CDR3 residues: CASRDYPEKLFF. The DNA of the CDR3 is TGTGCCAGCAGAGATTACCCGGAAAAACTGTTTTTT.

This clonotype was seen just once. V and J are TRBV29-1 and TRBJ2-3; no definite D call. The CDR3 consists of 12 residues. V shed 4 bases and J shed 2 bases, with 7 bases lying between them. The germline CDR1 and CDR2 sequences are SQVTM and ANQGSEA. The CDR3 reads CSVAEHTDTQYF. The CDR3 DNA sequence: TGCAGCGTTGCTGAGCACACAGATACGCAGTATTTT.

This rearrangement joins TRBV6-2 or TRBV6-3 to TRBJ2-7, with D unclear. Germline V gene sequence: CDR1 MNHEY, CDR2 SVGEGT. This CDR3 spans 14 amino acids. Deletions cut 2 bases from V and 2 bases from J, with 10 bases between. The CDR3 region has the DNA TGTGCCAGCAGTTACCGAAACGCGGCCTACGAGCAGTACTTC. It translates to CASSYRNAAYEQYF.

This clonotype is a singleton in its sample. This chain's CDR3 is CASSQGIEAFF. CDR3 DNA sequence: TGTGCCAGCAGCCAAGGTATAGAAGCTTTCTTT. V usage is TRBV14 and J usage is TRBJ1-1; D gene uncertain. From germline, CDR1 is SGHDN and CDR2 FVKESK. Between the trimmed V and J ends, which lost 1 base and 8 bases, there was a span of 5 bases. This CDR3 region has 11 residues.

This clonotype was picked up one time. The V gene is TRBV10-3, the J gene TRBJ2-7; D is unclear. The CDR3 has 14 residues. The germline gives CDR1 ENHRY, CDR2 SYGVKD. Trimming took 0 bases from V and 0 from J, leaving 6 bases between them. The CDR3: CAISESWSSYEQYF. The CDR3 DNA is TGTGCCATCAGTGAGTCCTGGAGCTCCTACGAGCAGTACTTC.

The chain employs TRBV20-1 and TRBJ2-2; D is possibly TRBD2 (5 bases). Per the germline V gene, CDR1 is DFQATT and CDR2 is SNEGSKA (reference sequence). The CDR3 extends over 16 amino acids. V lost 1 base, J lost 6 bases, and 18 bases lay in between. The CDR3 loop reads CSARAAREYPSGELFF. Written as DNA, the CDR3 is TGCAGTGCTAGAGCTGCGAGGGAATACCCCTCCGGGGAGCTGTTTTTT.

In its sample, this clonotype was seen a few times. V and J are TRBV14 and TRBJ1-6; D unclear. The CDR3 loop spans 13 amino acids. Between the trimmed V and J ends, which lost 1 base and 7 bases, there was a span of 5 bases. The germline V gene encodes CDR1 SGHDN and CDR2 FVKESK. The CDR3, as DNA: TGTGCCAGCAGCCAAGTCTCGAATTCACCCCTCCACTTT. It codes for CASSQVSNSPLHF.

J is TRBJ2-3 and V is TRBV7-2; D is ambiguous. This CDR3 has 15 amino acids. Germline V lookup: CDR1 SGHTA, CDR2 FQGNSA. V gave up 5 bases and J gave up 0 bases, with 12 bases separating them. CDR3: CASSTTASSTDTQYF. The CDR3 DNA reads TGTGCCAGCAGCACGACTGCCTCTAGCACAGATACGCAGTATTTT.